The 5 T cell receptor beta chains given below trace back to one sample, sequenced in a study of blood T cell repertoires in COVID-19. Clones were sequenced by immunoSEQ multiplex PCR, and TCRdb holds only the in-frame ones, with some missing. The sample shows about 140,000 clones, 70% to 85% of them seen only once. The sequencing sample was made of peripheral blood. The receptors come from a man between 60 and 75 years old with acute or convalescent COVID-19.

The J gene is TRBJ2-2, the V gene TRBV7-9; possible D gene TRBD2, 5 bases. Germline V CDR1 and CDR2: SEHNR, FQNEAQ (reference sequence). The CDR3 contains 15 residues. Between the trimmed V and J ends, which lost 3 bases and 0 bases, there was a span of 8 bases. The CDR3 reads CASSFSSPNTGELFF. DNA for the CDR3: TGTGCCAGCAGCTTTTCTAGCCCGAACACCGGGGAGCTGTTTTTT. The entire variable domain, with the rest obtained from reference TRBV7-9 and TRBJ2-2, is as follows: DTGVSQNPRHKITKRGQNVTFRCDPISEHNRLYWYRQTLGQGPEFLTYFQNEAQLEKSRLLSDRFSAERPKGSFSTLEIQRTEQGDSAMYLCASSFSSPNTGELFFGEGSRLTVL.

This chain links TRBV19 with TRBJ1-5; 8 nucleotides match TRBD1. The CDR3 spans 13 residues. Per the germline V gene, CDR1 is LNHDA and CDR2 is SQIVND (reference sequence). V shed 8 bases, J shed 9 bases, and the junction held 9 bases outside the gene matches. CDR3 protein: CASGMDRDGPQHF. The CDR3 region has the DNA TGTGCCAGTGGGATGGACAGGGACGGGCCCCAGCATTTT.

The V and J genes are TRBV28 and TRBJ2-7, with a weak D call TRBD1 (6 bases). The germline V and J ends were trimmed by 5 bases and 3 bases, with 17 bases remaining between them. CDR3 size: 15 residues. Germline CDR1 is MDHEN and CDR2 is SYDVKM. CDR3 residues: CASSGIRQVIYEQYF. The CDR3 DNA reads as TGTGCCAGCAGTGGAATAAGACAGGTGATCTACGAGCAGTACTTC.

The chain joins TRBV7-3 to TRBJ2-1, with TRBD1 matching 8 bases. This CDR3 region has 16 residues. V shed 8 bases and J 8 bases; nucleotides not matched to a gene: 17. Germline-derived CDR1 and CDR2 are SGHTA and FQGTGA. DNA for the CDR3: TGTGCCAGCGGACTCCCCCCCGGGACAGGATCGGATGAGCAGTTCTTC. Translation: CASGLPPGTGSDEQFF.

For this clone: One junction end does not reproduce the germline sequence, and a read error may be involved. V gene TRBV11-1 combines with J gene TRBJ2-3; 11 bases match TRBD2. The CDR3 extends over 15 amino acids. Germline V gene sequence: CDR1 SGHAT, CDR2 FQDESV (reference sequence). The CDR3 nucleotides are TGTGCCAGCAGCCTAGCGGGAGGTAACACAGATACGCAGTATTTT. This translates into CASSLAGGNTDTQYF.